Listed here is a single TCR beta chain. The antigen is undetermined. This specimen comes from a study of chemoradiotherapy in HPV16-positive cancers. Data came from immunoSEQ multiplex PCR; TCRdb stores just in-frame clones and leaves some out. The table has some 70,000 clones, roughly 90% seen once. This CDR3 is built from 14 residues. V lost 5 bases and J lost 0; bases outside the gene matches: 4. Germline V lookup: CDR1 KGHSH, CDR2 LQKENI. The study, taken as a whole, reports: HPV-responsive T-cell expansion during chemoradiotherapy was linked to improved recurrence-free survival in HPV16-positive patients.

This chain links TRBV18 with TRBJ2-7, with 7 bases lining up with TRBD1. The TCR was taken from a human donor with HPV-associated anogenital cancer. The material was blood, obtained from a patient who underwent chemoradiotherapy. In nucleotides, the CDR3 is TGTGCCAGCTCAGGGACAGTAAGCTCCTACGAGCAGTACTTC. Protein: CASSGTVSSYEQYF.